Listed below are T cell receptor beta chains from one sample, sequenced in a study of blood T cells in healthy people across ages. From the 5' RACE reads, TCRdb called clonotypes with MiXCR, one entry per CDR3 protein. Among 800,000 to 1,000,000 distinct CDR3 sequences listed, approximately 49% were seen once. Sequencing used blood. Receptors were obtained from a man younger than 40 in good health. Each CDR3 is given with its conserved first and last residue. The D gene is left open where the match is weak. Not every row has a clone size; where given, it reads once, few, many or a size class.

clone size | J gene | D gene | V gene | CDR3 protein | CDR3 DNA
NA | TRBJ2-1 | NA | TRBV5-1 | CASSLDTGNNVQFF | TGCGCCAGCAGCTTGGATACAGGTAACAATGTGCAGTTCTTC
NA | TRBJ2-7 | NA | TRBV11-2 | CASSPLSWGLSYEQYF | TGTGCCAGCAGCCCCCTTAGCTGGGGCCTCTCCTACGAGCAGTACTTC
few | TRBJ2-7 | NA | TRBV5-6 | CASSQVVGRDYEQYF | TGTGCCAGCAGCCAGGTGGTTGGCAGAGACTACGAGCAGTACTTC
NA | TRBJ1-1 | NA | TRBV11-2 | CASGLGFTEAFF | TGTGCCAGCGGCCTGGGGTTCACTGAAGCTTTCTTT
few | TRBJ2-7 | NA | TRBV6-2/TRBV6-3 | CASTPDRRGYEQYF | TGTGCCAGCACCCCGGACAGGAGGGGTTACGAGCAGTACTTC
once | TRBJ1-5 | NA | TRBV20-1 | CSAARGPGQPQHF | TGCAGTGCCGCCCGCGGGCCAGGGCAGCCCCAGCATTTT
NA | TRBJ2-3 | TRBD1 | TRBV2 | CAEQGAGTDTQYF | TGTGCGGAGCAGGGGGCTGGTACAGATACGCAGTATTTT
NA | TRBJ1-5 | NA | TRBV21-1 | CASSKGDREENHQPQHF | TGTGCCAGCAGCAAAGGGGACAGGGAGGAGAATCATCAGCCCCAGCATTTT
NA | TRBJ2-3 | NA | TRBV2 | CASSEGTVSTDTQYF | TGTGCCAGCAGTGAGGGGACGGTTAGTACAGATACGCAGTATTTT
few | TRBJ2-3 | TRBD1 | TRBV5-1 | CASSSQDRGGDTQYF | TGCGCCAGCAGCTCTCAGGACAGGGGGGGCGATACGCAGTATTTT
NA | TRBJ2-7 | TRBD1 | TRBV4-2 | CASSRLGQGALEIQYF | TGTGCCAGCAGCCGGCTCGGACAGGGGGCCTTGGAGATCCAGTACTTC
few | TRBJ2-1 | NA | TRBV5-5 | CASSLVAGESDNEQFF | TGTGCCAGCAGCTTGGTTGCAGGGGAATCCGACAATGAGCAGTTCTTC
NA | TRBJ2-3 | NA | TRBV6-2/TRBV6-3 | CASRAGSTGTDTQYF | TGTGCCAGCAGAGCAGGTTCGACAGGCACAGATACGCAGTATTTT
NA | TRBJ2-7 | TRBD1 | TRBV30 | CAWTLDRVQYF | TGTGCCTGGACTTTAGACAGGGTCCAGTACTTC
NA | TRBJ2-1 | TRBD2 | TRBV2 | CARGGTSEYNEQFF | TGTGCCAGAGGCGGGACTAGCGAGTACAATGAGCAGTTCTTC
NA | TRBJ1-2 | TRBD1 | TRBV5-1 | CASSFGQGAGYTF | TGCGCCAGCAGCTTTGGACAGGGTGCGGGCTACACCTTC
few | TRBJ2-3 | TRBD1 | TRBV9 | CASSVDRGLSTDTQYF | TGTGCCAGCAGCGTAGACAGGGGCCTTAGCACAGATACGCAGTATTTT
NA | TRBJ1-2 | NA | TRBV5-1 | CASRTDANYGYTF | TGCGCCAGCAGGACTGACGCCAACTATGGCTACACCTTC
many | TRBJ2-7 | NA | TRBV5-1 | CASSLSPRASSYEQYF | TGCGCCAGCAGCTTGAGCCCCAGGGCGAGCTCCTACGAGCAGTACTTC
NA | TRBJ2-3 | NA | TRBV5-1 | CASSLAGRVSTDTQYF | TGCGCCAGCAGCTTGGCCGGGCGGGTATCCACAGATACGCAGTATTTT
few | TRBJ2-7 | NA | TRBV28 | CASSFKGRTYEQYF | TGTGCCAGCAGTTTTAAGGGCAGAACCTACGAGCAGTACTTC
few | TRBJ2-5 | NA | TRBV3-1 | CASSQDRLRGTQYF | TGTGCCAGCAGCCAAGATCGTCTCCGGGGGACCCAGTACTTC
NA | TRBJ1-4 | NA | TRBV9 | CASSVGSRNEKLFF | TGTGCCAGCAGCGTAGGATCCCGAAATGAAAAACTGTTTTTT
few | TRBJ2-1 | NA | TRBV28 | CASSFPRVWDNEQFF | TGTGCCAGCAGTTTCCCCAGGGTGTGGGACAATGAGCAGTTCTTC
NA | TRBJ2-6 | TRBD1 | TRBV7-2 | CASSLGQGPAGANVLTF | TGTGCCAGCAGCTTAGGACAGGGTCCGGCTGGGGCCAACGTCCTGACTTTC
NA | TRBJ2-3 | NA | TRBV4-1 | CASSQSRVAGEESDTQYF | TGCGCCAGCAGCCAATCCCGGGTGGCAGGGGAGGAATCGGATACGCAGTATTTT
NA | TRBJ2-2 | TRBD2 | TRBV4-2 | CASSQESSPGLVAELFF | TGTGCCAGCAGCCAAGAAAGCTCTCCGGGACTAGTAGCGGAGCTGTTTTTT
few | TRBJ2-3 | NA | TRBV6-6 | CASSTTKGTDTQYF | TGTGCCAGCTCTACCACAAAGGGCACAGATACGCAGTATTTT
many | TRBJ2-3 | TRBD2 | TRBV13 | CAGGRLAGNTQYF | TGTGCTGGGGGGAGACTAGCGGGGAATACGCAGTATTTT
few | TRBJ2-5 | NA | TRBV20-1 | CSARVLQETQYF | TGCAGTGCTAGAGTTCTACAAGAGACCCAGTACTTC
few | TRBJ1-6 | TRBD1 | TRBV3-1 | CASSLLSTGVNSPLHF | TGTGCCAGCAGCCTCCTATCTACAGGGGTGAATTCACCCCTCCACTTT
NA | TRBJ2-4 | TRBD1 | TRBV6-6 | CASSYSRQGPKNIQYF | TGTGCCAGCAGTTACTCGAGACAGGGCCCCAAAAACATTCAGTACTTC
few | TRBJ1-2 | NA | TRBV12-3/TRBV12-4 | CASSLGPTVYTF | TGTGCCAGCAGTTTGGGTCCGACAGTCTACACCTTC
few | TRBJ2-3 | NA | TRBV5-1 | CASSLANGASTDTQYF | TGCGCCAGCAGCTTGGCCAACGGGGCGAGCACAGATACGCAGTATTTT
NA | TRBJ1-1 | NA | TRBV7-8 | CASSLGESKLNTEAFF | TGTGCCAGCAGCTTAGGGGAGTCTAAACTGAACACTGAAGCTTTCTTT
once | TRBJ1-5 | NA | TRBV30 | CAWGIRGNQPQHF | TGTGCCTGGGGGATTCGGGGCAATCAGCCCCAGCATTTT
NA | TRBJ2-3 | NA | TRBV20-1 | CSARAEGEGTDTQYF | TGCAGTGCTAGAGCGGAGGGGGAGGGAACAGATACGCAGTATTTT
many | TRBJ2-4 | NA | TRBV5-1 | CASSLSSTTKNIQYF | TGCGCCAGCAGCTTGAGCAGCACCACCAAAAACATTCAGTACTTC
few | TRBJ2-3 | NA | TRBV11-1 | CASSLLGLGTDTQYF | TGTGCCAGCAGCTTACTGGGTCTGGGCACAGATACGCAGTATTTT
NA | TRBJ2-1 | NA | TRBV20-1 | CSAREAGPHNEQFF | TGCAGTGCTAGAGAAGCAGGGCCCCACAATGAGCAGTTCTTC
NA | TRBJ1-1 | NA | TRBV4-2 | CASSRDLREGNTEAFF | TGTGCCAGCAGCCGAGATTTGAGGGAGGGGAACACTGAAGCTTTCTTT
NA | TRBJ1-4 | NA | TRBV5-1 | CASSFGETNEKLFF | TGCGCCAGCAGCTTCGGGGAAACTAATGAAAAACTGTTTTTT
NA | TRBJ2-5 | NA | TRBV21-1 | CASSKVFHRETQYF | TGTGCCAGCAGCAAAGTCTTCCACCGGGAGACCCAGTACTTC
few | TRBJ2-7 | NA | TRBV15 | CATSRDISGFGSYEQYF | TGTGCCACCAGCAGAGATATTTCGGGGTTTGGGTCCTACGAGCAGTACTTC
few | TRBJ2-3 | TRBD1 | TRBV29-1 | CSVEDVVDRDTDTQYF | TGCAGCGTTGAAGATGTAGTGGACAGGGACACAGATACGCAGTATTTT
NA | TRBJ2-3 | TRBD2 | TRBV6-2/TRBV6-3 | CASSNSGATDTQYF | TGTGCCAGCAGTAATAGCGGGGCCACAGATACGCAGTATTTT
NA | TRBJ1-1 | NA | TRBV20-1 | CGGMWNTEAFF | TGCGGGGGCATGTGGAACACCGAAGCTTTCTTT
NA | TRBJ2-3 | TRBD2 | TRBV7-2 | CASSPWTSGVSTDTQYF | TGTGCCAGCAGCCCCTGGACTAGCGGGGTTAGCACAGATACGCAGTATTTT
once | TRBJ1-2 | TRBD1 | TRBV28 | CASRYGQGFGGYTF | TGTGCCAGCAGGTACGGACAGGGCTTCGGCGGCTACACCTTC